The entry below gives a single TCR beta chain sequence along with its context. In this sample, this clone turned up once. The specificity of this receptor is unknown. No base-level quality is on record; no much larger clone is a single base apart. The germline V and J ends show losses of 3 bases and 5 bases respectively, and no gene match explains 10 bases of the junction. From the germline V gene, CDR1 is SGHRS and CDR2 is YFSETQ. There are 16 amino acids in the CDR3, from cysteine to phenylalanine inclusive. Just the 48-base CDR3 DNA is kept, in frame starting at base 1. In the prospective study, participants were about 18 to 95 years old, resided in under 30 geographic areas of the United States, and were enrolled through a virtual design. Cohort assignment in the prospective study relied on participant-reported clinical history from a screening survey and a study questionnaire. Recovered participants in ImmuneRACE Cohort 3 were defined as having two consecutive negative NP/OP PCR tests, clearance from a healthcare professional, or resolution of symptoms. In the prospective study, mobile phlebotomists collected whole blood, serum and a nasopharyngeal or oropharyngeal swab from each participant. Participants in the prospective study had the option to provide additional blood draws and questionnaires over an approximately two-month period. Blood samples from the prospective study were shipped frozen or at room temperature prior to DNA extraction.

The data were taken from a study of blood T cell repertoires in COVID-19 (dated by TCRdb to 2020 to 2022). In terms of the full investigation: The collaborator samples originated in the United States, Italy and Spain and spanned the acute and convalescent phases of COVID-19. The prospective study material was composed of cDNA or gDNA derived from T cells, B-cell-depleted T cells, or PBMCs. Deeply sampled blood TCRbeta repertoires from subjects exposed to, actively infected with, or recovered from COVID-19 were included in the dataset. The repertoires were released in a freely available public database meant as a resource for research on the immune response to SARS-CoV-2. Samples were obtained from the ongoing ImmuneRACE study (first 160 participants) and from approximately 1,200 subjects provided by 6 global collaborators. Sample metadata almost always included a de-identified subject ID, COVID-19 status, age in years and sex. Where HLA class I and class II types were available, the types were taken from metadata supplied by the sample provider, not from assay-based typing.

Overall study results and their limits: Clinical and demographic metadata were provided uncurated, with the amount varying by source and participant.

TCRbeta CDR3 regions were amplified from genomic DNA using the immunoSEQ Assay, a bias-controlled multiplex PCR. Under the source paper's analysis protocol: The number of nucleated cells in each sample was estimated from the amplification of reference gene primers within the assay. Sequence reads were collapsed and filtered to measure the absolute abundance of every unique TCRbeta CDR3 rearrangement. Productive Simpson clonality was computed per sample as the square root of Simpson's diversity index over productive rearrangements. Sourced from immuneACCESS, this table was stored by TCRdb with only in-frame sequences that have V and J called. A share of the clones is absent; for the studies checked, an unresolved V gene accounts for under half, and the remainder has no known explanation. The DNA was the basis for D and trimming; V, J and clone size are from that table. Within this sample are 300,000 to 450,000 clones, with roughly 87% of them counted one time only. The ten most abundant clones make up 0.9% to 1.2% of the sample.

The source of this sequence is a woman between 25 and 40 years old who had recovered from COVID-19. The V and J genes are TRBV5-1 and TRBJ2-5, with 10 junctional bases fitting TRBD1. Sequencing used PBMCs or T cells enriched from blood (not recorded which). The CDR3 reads CASSSPTTGGGETQYF. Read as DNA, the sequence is TGCGCCAGCAGCTCCCCCACGACAGGGGGCGGCGAGACCCAGTACTTC.